These 9 T cell receptor beta chains were sequenced from one sample in a study of T cells in pancreatic ductal adenocarcinoma. Clones were sequenced by immunoSEQ multiplex PCR, and TCRdb holds only the in-frame ones, with some missing. The sample holds over 100,000 clones, more than 90% seen once. The selected patients with pancreatic ductal adenocarcinoma had surgery but no neoadjuvant therapy. Input material: PBMCs. Every receptor here comes from a human donor with pancreatic ductal adenocarcinoma.

V gene TRBV28 combines with J gene TRBJ2-2; 11 nucleotides match TRBD1. The V and J ends lost 6 bases and 7 bases, in that order; junction bases with no gene match: 7. The CDR3 covers 15 residues. CDR1 is MDHEN, CDR2 SYDVKM, per germline. CDR3 region: CASRPDRGLVGELFF. The CDR3 DNA reads as TGTGCCAGCAGGCCGGACAGGGGGCTGGTCGGGGAGCTGTTTTTT.

V and J are TRBV29-1 and TRBJ2-1; TRBD2 aligns across 12 bases. CDR1 is SQVTM and CDR2 is ANQGSEA in the germline V gene. Trimming at V came to 0 bases and at J to 6 bases, leaving 9 bases not matched to a gene. The CDR3 length is 17 residues. CDR3 sequence (DNA): TGCAGCGTTGAAGATGGACGACTAGCGGGAGTCGGCAATGAGCAGTTCTTC. It encodes CSVEDGRLAGVGNEQFF.

This chain uses TRBV19 with TRBJ2-7, with a tentative D call TRBD2 (6 bases). CDR3 length: 15 amino acids. Germline CDR1 and CDR2: LNHDA and SQIVND (reference sequence). V was trimmed by 9 bases and J by 0 bases, leaving 18 bases between them. For the CDR3, the DNA is TGTGCCAGCGGAAAAGGGGAGGTAAGCTCCTACGAGCAGTACTTC. It yields the protein CASGKGEVSSYEQYF.

This sequence joins TRBV19 and TRBJ1-2; 8 bases are shared with TRBD1. Per the germline V gene, CDR1 is LNHDA and CDR2 is SQIVND (reference sequence). The ends lost 6 bases at V and 8 bases at J; junction bases unmatched: 5. The CDR3 spans 12 residues. Here the CDR3 DNA reads TGTGCCAGTAGGCCTACAGGGGGGGGCTACACCTTC. Translated: CASRPTGGGYTF.

The chain carries TRBV6-1 and TRBJ1-2; maybe TRBD1 (6 bases). V lost 6 bases, J lost 1 base, and 15 bases lay in between. Germline lookup yields CDR1 MNHNS and CDR2 SASEGT. The CDR3 length is 15 residues. The CDR3 nucleotides are TGTGCCAGCAGAGCCGGGACAAACTTTAACTATGGCTACACCTTC. This gives the protein CASRAGTNFNYGYTF.

The chain joins TRBV18 to TRBJ1-5, with 9 positions matching TRBD1. The V and J ends lost 3 bases and 5 bases, in that order; junction bases with no gene match: 2. The CDR3 is 14 residues long. CDR1 is KGHSH, CDR2 LQKENI, per germline. CDR3 sequence reads: CASSPGQGYQPQHF. DNA for the CDR3: TGTGCCAGCTCACCGGGACAGGGTTATCAGCCCCAGCATTTT.

This chain joins TRBV5-1 and TRBJ2-7; TRBD1 might be the D (6 bases). The CDR3 loop spans 12 amino acids. V lost 7 bases and J lost 5, with 13 bases in between. Germline CDR1 SGHRS, CDR2 YFSETQ. The CDR3 DNA reads as TGCGCCAGCGCGGACAGATCGAACGAGCAGTACTTC. This encodes CASADRSNEQYF.

The V call is TRBV4-3, the J call TRBJ2-7, with 10 bases that match TRBD2. With V trimmed by 0 bases and J by 3 bases, 8 bases remained unmatched. The CDR3 sequence is 17 residues long. Germline assignment: CDR1 LGHNA and CDR2 YSLEER. CDR3 bases: TGCGCCAGCAGCCAAGAGTCTAGCGGGAGTCCTTTCTACGAGCAGTACTTC. Residues: CASSQESSGSPFYEQYF.

The V gene is TRBV30, the J gene TRBJ2-7; D is possibly TRBD1 (6 bases). Trimming took 5 bases from V and 2 from J, leaving 13 bases between them. The CDR3 is 13 amino acids. CDR1 is GTSNPN, CDR2 SVGIG, per germline (reference sequence). The CDR3 DNA sequence: TGTGCCTGGGGTTTGGGGGCCCCCTACGAGCAGTACTTC. Its translation is CAWGLGAPYEQYF.